These 6 T cell receptor beta chains were sequenced from one sample in a study of patients and donors after allogeneic stem cell transplantation. From the RT-PCR reads, TCRdb called clonotypes with MiXCR, one entry per CDR3 protein. The table has about a million distinct CDR3 sequences, approximately 19% seen once. Sequenced sample: blood, either unsorted or a sorted T cell fraction (not recorded which). Receptors originate from a human donor who was either an allogeneic HSCT recipient or a stem cell or donor lymphocyte infusion donor (not recorded which). It is not recorded whose cells these are; they may come from a transplant donor.

This clonotype was recorded a few times. The CDR3 DNA reads TGTGCCAGCAGTCCCGGGGGAATGAGGGCACAAGAGACCCAGTACTTC. This sequence encodes CASSPGGMRAQETQYF. The chain joins TRBV12-3 or TRBV12-4 to TRBJ2-5; tentatively, D is TRBD2 (6 bases). V was trimmed by 5 bases and J by 2 bases, leaving 18 bases between them. CDR3 length: 16 amino acids.

This chain connects TRBV4-1 to TRBJ2-5; the D is unclear. The CDR3 runs 13 residues. V lost 5 bases, J lost 5 bases, and 12 bases lay in between. From germline, CDR1 is MGHRA and CDR2 YSYEKL. CDR3 amino acids: CASSGLLVETQYF. DNA for the CDR3: TGCGCCAGCAGCGGGTTGCTTGTTGAGACCCAGTACTTC.

The CDR3 region has the DNA TGTGCCATTCGGTTTGAGCCCTTGGGCGAGCAGTACTTC. Translation gives CAIRFEPLGEQYF. The rearrangement links TRBV2 to TRBJ2-7; D call uncertain. V lost 10 bases, J lost 6 bases, and 19 bases lay in between. CDR3 size: 13 residues. Germline-derived CDR1 and CDR2 are SNHLY and FYNNEI.

The gene calls are TRBV12-3 or TRBV12-4 and TRBJ2-2; no definite D call. Trimming removed 3 bases at V and 0 bases at J, with 8 bases between. The CDR3 contains 15 residues. The CDR3 DNA reads TGTGCCAGCAGTTTTACGGCGGCGAACACCGGGGAGCTGTTTTTT. This sequence encodes CASSFTAANTGELFF.

This clonotype was detected ten times or more. The chain has TRBV12-3 or TRBV12-4 and TRBJ2-3; 10 positions agree with TRBD2. This CDR3 is built from 17 residues. The junction had 13 bases not matched to a gene; V was cut back by 6 bases and J by 4 bases. CDR3 amino acids: CASSPLAGAGSADTQYF. CDR3 in DNA: TGTGCCAGCAGCCCTCTAGCGGGAGCAGGTTCGGCAGATACGCAGTATTTT.

This clonotype was seen more than once but under ten times. The genes are TRBV6-5 and TRBJ2-7; 9 bases agree with TRBD1. Trimming cost V 4 bases and J 6 bases; bases outside gene matches: 10. The CDR3 covers 15 residues. Germline V gives CDR1 MNHEY, CDR2 SVGAGI. The CDR3 protein is CASSFSGTGLGEQYF. As DNA, the CDR3 is TGTGCCAGCAGTTTTTCCGGGACAGGGCTCGGCGAGCAGTACTTC.